This TCR beta chain was found in a study of OX40 agonist ivuxolimab in advanced cancers. Study-level background: Ivuxolimab, which targeted the costimulatory receptor OX40 (CD134), was an agonistic, fully human IgG2 monoclonal antibody. The point of sequencing TCRbeta in the periphery was to test whether ivuxolimab changed TCR sequence diversity and drove clonal T-cell expansion. The monotherapy dose-escalation portion (N ≈ 50 patients) of the phase I ivuxolimab trial is reported in the paper. A male proportion of 70% to 90% and a mean age of around 60 years, ranging from roughly 23 to 80, were recorded for the dose-escalation cohort. Patients were allowed to have had prior anti-PD-1, anti-PD-L1 or anti-CTLA-4 therapy, and around two fifths of the dose-escalation patients had been treated with checkpoint inhibitors. Partial responses occurred in three dose-escalation patients, of whom one had hepatocellular carcinoma and two had cutaneous melanoma. Intravenous ivuxolimab was administered to patients every 2 weeks at six dose levels: 0.01, 0.1, 0.3, 1.5, 3 and 10 mg/kg. Of the roughly 50 dose-escalation patients, hepatocellular carcinoma was present in 19, melanoma in approximately 15, renal cell carcinoma in 9 and head and neck cancer in 9.

To sequence the TCRbeta CDR3 region, genomic DNA was isolated from the sorted cells. The immunoSEQ Assay was used for sequencing of TCRbeta CDR3 regions. TCRdb carries this immuneACCESS record with in-frame sequences only. Its versions omit some clonotypes, under half of them owing to an unresolved V gene in the studies checked, with the rest unexplained. Counted in this sample were about 44,000 clones; about 91% of them appeared once. The ten largest clones represent under 30% of the sample. This clone was seen once. What antigen it recognizes has not been identified. No much larger clonotype is one base removed from it; base qualities were not supplied. CDR1 PRHDT and CDR2 FYEKMQ are derived from the germline V gene (reference sequence). The CDR3 contains 15 residues, cysteine and phenylalanine counted. Only the CDR3 portion is preserved as DNA: 45 bases, with reading frame beginning at the first base. Trimming takes 3 bases off V and 7 bases off J; junction bases not matched to a gene: 5.

Patients with autoimmune disease history or receiving systemic immunosuppression were excluded from the trial. Peripheral blood for TCR sequencing was drawn from every dose cohort at baseline, at cycle 4 day 1 and at cycle 7 day 1. Samples came from an open-label, multicenter, first-in-human phase I dose-escalation trial of ivuxolimab. Adults with locally advanced or metastatic melanoma, renal cell carcinoma, hepatocellular carcinoma or head and neck squamous cell carcinoma were enrolled in the trial. Before TCR sequencing, CD4+ and CD8+ T cells were separately sorted from peripheral blood. Overall study outcomes, separate from this receptor: At doses of 0.1 to 3.0 mg/kg, clonal expansion of both CD4+ and CD8+ blood T cells was observed from baseline to week 6. On average, CD8+ T cells showed more expanded clones than CD4+ T cells after ivuxolimab. Low levels of normalized T-cell clonal expansion were also seen in some patients who did not respond. Which antigens the clonally expanded peripheral T cells were specific for was not determined. In the 0.1-3.0 mg/kg groups, partial responders had among the lowest normalized peripheral clonal expansion, particularly in CD8+ T cells.

The V and J genes are TRBV13 and TRBJ2-1; 11 bases in the junction line up with TRBD2. Sequencing used CD4+ or CD8+ T cells sorted from blood, obtained in a trial of the OX40 agonist ivuxolimab. The receptor was isolated from an adult with an advanced solid tumor such as melanoma, head and neck, liver or kidney cancer. The nucleotide sequence reads TGTGCCAGCAGCTTTAGCGGGAGGGCCTTAAATGAGCAGTTCTTC. Translated, this is CASSFSGRALNEQFF.